Listed below are T cell receptor beta chains from one sample, sequenced in a study of beta chain features in type 1 diabetes. TCRdb keeps only in-frame clones here, not all; method: immunoSEQ multiplex PCR. The repertoire includes around 240,000 clones, under 70% of them detected once, and approximately 0.053% sits in the top ten. Sequenced input: naive CD4+ T cells from blood. The receptors originated from a man aged 30-40 years in good health. Both conserved end residues are part of each CDR3. D genes are given only for firm matches. Clone size is given for some rows only: seen once, a few or many times, or a class if the clone is expanded.

DNA: TGCAGCGTTGTGGGCGGGAGGACCTACAATGAGCAGTTCTTC; CDR3: CSVVGGRTYNEQFF; J: TRBJ2-1; size: .; D: TRBD2; V: TRBV29-1; length: 14
DNA: TGTGCCAGCAGCTCCCTGGCGGGGGCGTACGAGCAGTACTTC; CDR3: CASSSLAGAYEQYF; J: TRBJ2-7; size: .; D: .; V: TRBV7-2; length: 14
DNA: TGTGCCTGGAGTGTAGGAGGGGGACAGGGGTCTTACAATGAGCAGTTCTTC; CDR3: CAWSVGGGQGSYNEQFF; J: TRBJ2-1; size: .; D: TRBD1; V: TRBV30; length: 17
DNA: TGTGCCATCAGCGACCGCTACGAGCAGTACTTC; CDR3: CAISDRYEQYF; J: TRBJ2-7; size: .; D: .; V: TRBV10-3; length: 11
DNA: TGCGCCAGCAGTCAAAGCGCGGCGGGAGGGCCCGGTGAGCAGTTCTTC; CDR3: CASSQSAAGGPGEQFF; J: TRBJ2-1; size: .; D: TRBD2; V: TRBV4-3; length: 16
DNA: TGTGCCTGGAGTTCCCAGGTTACCTACGAGCAGTACTTC; CDR3: CAWSSQVTYEQYF; J: TRBJ2-7; size: .; D: .; V: TRBV30; length: 13
DNA: TGTGCCAGCAGCGCCGGGACAGTAGGTGAGCAGTTCTTC; CDR3: CASSAGTVGEQFF; J: TRBJ2-1; size: .; D: TRBD1; V: TRBV9; length: 13
DNA: TGTGCCAGTGGCGGAGGCGGGACGAGGGAGACCCAGTACTTC; CDR3: CASGGGGTRETQYF; J: TRBJ2-5; size: few; D: .; V: TRBV9; length: 14
DNA: TGTGCCAGCAGCCAAGATTTTGCCAAAAACATTCAGTACTTC; CDR3: CASSQDFAKNIQYF; J: TRBJ2-4; size: .; D: .; V: TRBV4-2; length: 14
DNA: TGTGCCAGCAGCTTGGAGCTTCACAGGGGGCGCGGGGAGACCCAGTACTTC; CDR3: CASSLELHRGRGETQYF; J: TRBJ2-5; size: .; D: TRBD1; V: TRBV7-6; length: 17
DNA: TGTGCCAGCAGCTTGGGCCCGGGCCCCGCAAATACGCAGTATTTT; CDR3: CASSLGPGPANTQYF; J: TRBJ2-3; size: .; D: .; V: TRBV5-4; length: 15
DNA: TGTGCCAGCAGCCGACAGAGTTTACAAGAGACCCAGTACTTC; CDR3: CASSRQSLQETQYF; J: TRBJ2-5; size: .; D: .; V: TRBV6-5; length: 14
DNA: TGTGCCTGGAGTTTACTAGGACGGGGGGAGGAGACCCAGTACTTC; CDR3: CAWSLLGRGEETQYF; J: TRBJ2-5; size: .; D: TRBD2; V: TRBV30; length: 15
DNA: TGTGCCAGCAGCCCCCGACAGGGGAACGGGGAGACCCAGTACTTC; CDR3: CASSPRQGNGETQYF; J: TRBJ2-5; size: .; D: TRBD1; V: TRBV7-9; length: 15
DNA: TGTGCCTGGAGCGTCACTATCTATGGCTACACCTTC; CDR3: CAWSVTIYGYTF; J: TRBJ1-2; size: few; D: .; V: TRBV30; length: 12
DNA: TGTGCCAGCAGCCCGCCGGGACTAGCGGGAGGAAAGACCCAGTACTTC; CDR3: CASSPPGLAGGKTQYF; J: TRBJ2-5; size: once; D: TRBD2; V: TRBV5-6; length: 16